A single sample gave rise to the 2 T cell receptor beta chains below, sequenced in a study of regulatory T cells in long-lasting Graves disease (dated by TCRdb to the early 2020s). Library method: multiplex PCR. This sample was sequenced with an Illumina HiSeq 4000. iRepertoire HTBI primers and Arm-PCR amplification of CDR3 regions were used to construct TCR beta libraries. The public reads were reprocessed in TCRdb via fastp at Q25 and MiXCR, keeping in-frame beta chains. One record per CDR3 amino acid sequence lists the most common genes and DNA. The sample includes 400,000 to 450,000 distinct CDR3 sequences, with 15% observed a single time. The ten largest clones capture approximately 15% of the sample. According to the study, the label for this sample's time point signals: newly diagnosed GD, antithyroid drugs for less than 3 months. RNA was extracted from PBMCs in TRIzol for both TCR sequencing and RNA sequencing.

Separately, the same data were catalogued under a study of T cells in Graves' hyperthyroidism and ophthalmopathy.

The source was peripheral blood mononuclear cells (PBMCs), collected at new diagnosis, from a patient treated with antithyroid drugs. These TCRs come from a woman in her 30s with Graves disease. Donor details come from another sample of the same person, matched by shared clones.

Concerning this clonotype: One end of the junction varies from germline; a read error may be responsible. V gene TRBV5-1 combines with J gene TRBJ2-2, with a tentative D call TRBD1 (6 bases). The CDR3 spans 14 residues. Germline CDR1 reads SGHRS; CDR2 reads YFSETQ. CDR3 sequence (DNA): TGCGCCAGCAGTAGGGGCTGGGACACCGGGGAGCTGTCTTTT. This gives the protein CASSRGWDTGELSF.

V and J are TRBV12-3 or TRBV12-4 and TRBJ1-2; TRBD1 might be the D (5 bases). The V gene lost 5 bases and the J gene lost 1 base, with 20 bases spanning the gap. This CDR3 is 17 amino acids long. The CDR3 nucleotides read TGTGCCAGCAGTGGACCGGGGCCCAAACTCCATAACTATGGCTACACCTTC. Protein: CASSGPGPKLHNYGYTF.